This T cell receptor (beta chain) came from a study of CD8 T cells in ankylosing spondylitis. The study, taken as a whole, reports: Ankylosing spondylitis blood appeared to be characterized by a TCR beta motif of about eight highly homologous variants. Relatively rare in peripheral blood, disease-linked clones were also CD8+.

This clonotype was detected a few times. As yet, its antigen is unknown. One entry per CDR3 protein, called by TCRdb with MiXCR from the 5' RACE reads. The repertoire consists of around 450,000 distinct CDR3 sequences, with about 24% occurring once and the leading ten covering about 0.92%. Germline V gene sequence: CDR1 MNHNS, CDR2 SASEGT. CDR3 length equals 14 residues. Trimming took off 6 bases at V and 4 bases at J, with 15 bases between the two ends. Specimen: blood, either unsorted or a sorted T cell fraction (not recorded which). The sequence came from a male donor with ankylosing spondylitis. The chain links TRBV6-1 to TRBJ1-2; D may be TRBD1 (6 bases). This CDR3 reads CASRPRGALYGYTF. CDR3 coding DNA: TGTGCCAGCAGGCCCCGGGGGGCTCTCTATGGCTACACCTTC.